These 2 T cell receptor beta chains share one sample of origin, sequenced in a study of spatial heterogeneity in lung cancer. One entry per CDR3 protein results from TCRdb running MiXCR on the 5' RACE reads. The sample gives tens of thousands of distinct CDR3 sequences, 5.2% of which show up once; just over 25% is in the top ten. Time point denoted: sample taken at primary tumor resection. Whole RNA from tumor, nontumor lung or frozen PBMC was sequenced unsorted. Material: PBMCs, obtained at surgery. The receptors here all came from a female donor with early-stage non-small cell lung cancer.

The chain links TRBV19 to TRBJ1-2, with D perhaps TRBD1 (5 bases). Germline-derived CDR1 and CDR2 are LNHDA and SQIVND (reference sequence). The length of the CDR3 is 14 residues. The V and J ends lost 4 bases and 5 bases respectively, with 14 bases between them. CDR3 amino acids: CASSTSGTSYGYTF. CDR3 DNA sequence: TGTGCCAGTAGTACCTCCGGGACTTCATATGGCTACACCTTC.

This clonotype was recorded at least ten times. The chain is built from TRBV7-9 and TRBJ2-3; D call uncertain. The ends were cut back, 6 bases at V and 2 bases at J, with 3 bases in the middle. Germline assignment: CDR1 SEHNR and CDR2 FQNEAQ (reference sequence). The CDR3 has 11 residues. CDR3 in amino acids: CASRSTDTQYF. The CDR3 coding sequence is TGTGCCAGCAGATCCACAGATACGCAGTATTTT.